This T cell receptor (beta chain) was identified during a study of control samples from healthy donors and cancer patients (TCRdb year 2020). The library was built by means of the immunoSEQ multiplex PCR assay. The table was pulled from immuneACCESS by TCRdb, which kept in-frame rearrangements only. Such tables lose some clones; where checked, under half of the loss comes from unresolved V genes, and the rest has no known cause. This sample comprises about 85,000 clones, roughly nine tenths of them detected only once. Approximately 7.6% of the sample goes to the ten largest clones. Comment on this clone: Its antigen is still unknown. The record has no base qualities; no much larger clone is one base away.

The receptor comes from a woman in her sixties or seventies in good health. Sequencing input: blood.

The CDR3 reads CASSSGTWRMNTEAFF. The base sequence is TGTGCCAGCAGCTCCGGGACATGGAGGATGAACACTGAAGCTTTCTTT. Here the chain combines TRBV5-6 and TRBJ1-1; TRBD1 is a possible D gene, resting on 6 matching bases. The cysteine opens and the phenylalanine closes a CDR3 of 16 amino acids. Solely the CDR3 DNA is kept, with 48 bases framed from the first base. CDR1 and CDR2 were assigned from the germline V gene as SGHDT and YYEEEE. Between the V and J ends, shortened by 3 bases and 0 bases respectively, the junction contains 15 bases.